A selection of T cell receptor beta chains follows, all from one sample in a study of human T cells and chemical hapten exposure. TCRdb reprocessed the RACE reads via MiXCR and lists one record per CDR3 protein. The sample has some 60,000 distinct CDR3 sequences; under 15% are singletons. Sequenced here: whole blood, sampled in connection with sensitization to the hapten diphenylcyclopropenone (DPC). The origin of the receptors is a man aged 25-45 years with alopecia areata. Some clones in this sample may be carry-over from other donors' samples. The CDR3 runs from the conserved cysteine through the conserved F or W. A D gene is named only where the DNA matches it firmly. Not all rows give a size; the values are once, few, many and, for expanded clones, a class.

TGTGCCAGCAGCATGGGGACGAGAAATTCACCCCTCCACTTT	CASSMGTRNSPLHF	TRBV12-3/TRBV12-4	TRBJ1-6	-	many
TGTGCCAGCAGCAGACAGGGGGCAAACTATAATTCACCCCTCCACTTT	CASSRQGANYNSPLHF	TRBV27	TRBJ1-6	TRBD1	few
TGCAGCGTCAACCGGGACAGGGGAACCGGGGAGCTGTTTTTT	CSVNRDRGTGELFF	TRBV29-1	TRBJ2-2	TRBD1	many
TGTGCCAGCAGTGGGGAAGGCTACACCTTC	CASSGEGYTF	TRBV9	TRBJ1-2	-	many
TGTGCCAGCACCCCGGTGGGCAGTTTAAGCCAGCCCCAGCATTTT	CASTPVGSLSQPQHF	TRBV27	TRBJ1-5	-	many
TGTGCCAGCAGCTTAGGCAGGGGGCTCTATGGCTACACCTTC	CASSLGRGLYGYTF	TRBV7-2	TRBJ1-2	TRBD1	-
TGTGCCAGCAGTTTGAGTCAGGGAGCCTACGAGCAGTACTTC	CASSLSQGAYEQYF	TRBV12-3/TRBV12-4	TRBJ2-7	-	many
TGTGCCAGCAGCCCCCTTGGGGGGACCTACAATGAGCAGTTCTTC	CASSPLGGTYNEQFF	TRBV12-3/TRBV12-4	TRBJ2-1	-	-
TGTGCCAGCAGTCCCGGGTATGGGGAAGCTTTCTTT	CASSPGYGEAFF	TRBV27	TRBJ1-1	-	-
TGTGCCACCAGTGGCCCAGGGGGCTCGCGCACAGATACGCAGTATTTT	CATSGPGGSRTDTQYF	TRBV24-1	TRBJ2-3	TRBD1	many